This T cell receptor beta chain emerged from a study of early T cells in non-severe SARS-CoV-2 infection. This clonotype has just a few counts. TCRdb reprocessed the 5' RACE reads via MiXCR and lists one record per CDR3 protein. The sample yields roughly 72,000 distinct CDR3 sequences, over 10% seen once. The V segment lost 5 bases and the J segment 10 bases; nucleotides outside the gene matches: 2. The CDR3 sequence is 11 residues long. CDR1 WSHSY and CDR2 SAAADI come from the germline V gene. Sequenced input: whole blood. The chain carries TRBV10-2 and TRBJ2-1; 7 nucleotides match TRBD1. The sequence came from an adult who was a healthcare worker with PCR-confirmed SARS-CoV-2 infection or an uninfected control (not recorded which). CDR3 protein: CASSKGAEQFF. DNA of the CDR3: TGCGCCAGCAGTAAGGGGGCAGAGCAGTTCTTC.